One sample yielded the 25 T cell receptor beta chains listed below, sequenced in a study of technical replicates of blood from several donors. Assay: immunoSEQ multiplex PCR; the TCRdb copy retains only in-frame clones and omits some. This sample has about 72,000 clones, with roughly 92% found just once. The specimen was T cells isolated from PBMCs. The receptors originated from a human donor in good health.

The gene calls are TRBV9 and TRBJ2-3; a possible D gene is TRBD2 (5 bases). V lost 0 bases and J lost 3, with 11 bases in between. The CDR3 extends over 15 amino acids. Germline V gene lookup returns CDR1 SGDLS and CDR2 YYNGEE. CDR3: CASSVATRGTDTQYF. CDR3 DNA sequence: TGTGCCAGCAGCGTAGCTACTCGGGGAACAGATACGCAGTATTTT.

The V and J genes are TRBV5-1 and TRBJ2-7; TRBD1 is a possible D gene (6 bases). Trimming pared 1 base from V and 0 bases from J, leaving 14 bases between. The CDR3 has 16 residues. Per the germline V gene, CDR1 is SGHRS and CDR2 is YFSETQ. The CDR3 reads CASSLNRDTPSYEQYF. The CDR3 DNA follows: TGCGCCAGCAGCTTGAACCGGGACACACCCTCCTACGAGCAGTACTTC.

CDR3: CAISRGTSDYNEQFF. For the CDR3, the DNA is TGTGCCATCAGTCGAGGGACTAGCGACTACAATGAGCAGTTCTTC. The rearrangement links TRBV10-3 to TRBJ2-1; 10 bases are shared with TRBD2. V lost 5 bases to trimming and J lost 3 bases; unmatched junction nucleotides: 4. The CDR3 is made up of 15 amino acids. Germline V gene data show CDR1 as ENHRY and CDR2 as SYGVKD.

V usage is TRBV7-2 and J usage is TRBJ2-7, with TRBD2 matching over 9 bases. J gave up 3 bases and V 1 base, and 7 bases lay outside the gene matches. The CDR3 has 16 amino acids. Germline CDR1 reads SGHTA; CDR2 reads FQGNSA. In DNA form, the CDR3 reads TGTGCCAGCAGCTTAGTCCTTCCGACTAGCGGCTACGAGCAGTACTTC. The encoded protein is CASSLVLPTSGYEQYF.

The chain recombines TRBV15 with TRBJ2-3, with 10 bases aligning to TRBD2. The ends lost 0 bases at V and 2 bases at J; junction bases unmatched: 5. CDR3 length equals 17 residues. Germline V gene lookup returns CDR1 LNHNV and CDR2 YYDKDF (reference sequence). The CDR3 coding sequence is TGTGCCACCAGCAGAGATCGGACTAGCGGATTCACAGATACGCAGTATTTT. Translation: CATSRDRTSGFTDTQYF. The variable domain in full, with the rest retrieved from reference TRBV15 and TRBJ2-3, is DAMVIQNPRYQVTQFGKPVTLSCSQTLNHNVMYWYQQKSSQAPKLLFHYYDKDFNNEADTPDNFQSRRPNTSFCFLDIRSPGLGDTAMYLCATSRDRTSGFTDTQYFGPGTRLTVL.

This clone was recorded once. The chain's CDR3 is CSVEEQGRGNEQFF. The DNA for the CDR3 is TGCAGCGTTGAAGAACAGGGACGGGGCAATGAGCAGTTCTTC. V usage is TRBV29-1 and J usage is TRBJ2-1; possibly TRBD1 for D (6 bases). Germline CDR1 reads SQVTM; CDR2 reads ANQGSEA. This CDR3 region has 14 residues. V gave up 0 bases and J gave up 6 bases, with 12 bases separating them.

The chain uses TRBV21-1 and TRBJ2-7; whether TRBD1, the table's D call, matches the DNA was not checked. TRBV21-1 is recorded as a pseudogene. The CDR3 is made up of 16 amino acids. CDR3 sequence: CASSKGRSAGTYEQYF. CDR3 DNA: TGTGCCAGCAGCAAAGGGCGCTCGGCAGGTACCTACGAGCAGTACTTC.

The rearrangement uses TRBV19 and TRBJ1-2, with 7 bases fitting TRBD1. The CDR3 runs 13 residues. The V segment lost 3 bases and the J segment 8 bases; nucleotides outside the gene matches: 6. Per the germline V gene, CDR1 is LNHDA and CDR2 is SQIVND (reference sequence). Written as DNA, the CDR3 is TGTGCCAGTAGTATCGACAGGGCCGAGGGCTACACCTTC. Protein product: CASSIDRAEGYTF.

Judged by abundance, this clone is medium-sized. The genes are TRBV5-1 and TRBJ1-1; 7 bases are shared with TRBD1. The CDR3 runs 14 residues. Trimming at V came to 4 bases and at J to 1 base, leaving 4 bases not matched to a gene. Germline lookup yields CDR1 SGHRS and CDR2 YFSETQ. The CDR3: CASSPRTGNTEAFF. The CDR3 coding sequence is TGCGCCAGCAGCCCTAGGACAGGGAACACTGAAGCTTTCTTT.

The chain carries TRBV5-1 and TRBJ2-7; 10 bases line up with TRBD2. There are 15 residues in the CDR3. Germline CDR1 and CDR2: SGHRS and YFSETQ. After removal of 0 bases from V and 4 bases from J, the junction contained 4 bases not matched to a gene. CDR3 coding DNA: TGCGCCAGCAGCTTGGAGGCGACTAGCGGGTACGAGCAGTACTTC. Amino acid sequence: CASSLEATSGYEQYF.

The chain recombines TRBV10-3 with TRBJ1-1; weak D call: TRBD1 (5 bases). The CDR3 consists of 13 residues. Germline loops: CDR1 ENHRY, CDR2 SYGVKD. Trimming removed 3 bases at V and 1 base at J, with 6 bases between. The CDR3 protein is CAISDRGNTEAFF. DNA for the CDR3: TGTGCCATCAGTGATAGGGGGAACACTGAAGCTTTCTTT.

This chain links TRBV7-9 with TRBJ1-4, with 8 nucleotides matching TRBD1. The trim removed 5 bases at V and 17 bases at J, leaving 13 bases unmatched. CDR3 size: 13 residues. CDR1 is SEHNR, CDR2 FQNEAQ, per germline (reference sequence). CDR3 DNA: TGTGCCAGCAGCCCAGGACAGGGAACGAGGATATTTTTT. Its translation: CASSPGQGTRIFF.

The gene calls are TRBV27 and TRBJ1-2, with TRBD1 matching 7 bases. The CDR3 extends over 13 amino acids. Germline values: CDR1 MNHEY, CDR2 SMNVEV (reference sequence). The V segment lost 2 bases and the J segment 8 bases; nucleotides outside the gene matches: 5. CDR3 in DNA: TGTGCCAGCAGTTTAAGAGGGGGCTACGGCTACACCTTC. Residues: CASSLRGGYGYTF.

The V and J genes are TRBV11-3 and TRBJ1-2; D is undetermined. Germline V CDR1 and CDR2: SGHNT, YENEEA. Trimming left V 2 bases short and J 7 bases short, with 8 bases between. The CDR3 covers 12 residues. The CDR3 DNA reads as TGTGCCAGCAGCTTATCTTCCTTTGGCTACACCTTC. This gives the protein CASSLSSFGYTF.

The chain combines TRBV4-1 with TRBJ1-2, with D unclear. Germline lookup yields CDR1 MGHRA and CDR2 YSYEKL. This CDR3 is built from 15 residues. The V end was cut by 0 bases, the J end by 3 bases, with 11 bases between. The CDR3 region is CASSQDPRNYYGYTF. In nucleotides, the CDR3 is TGCGCCAGCAGCCAAGATCCGAGAAACTACTATGGCTACACCTTC.

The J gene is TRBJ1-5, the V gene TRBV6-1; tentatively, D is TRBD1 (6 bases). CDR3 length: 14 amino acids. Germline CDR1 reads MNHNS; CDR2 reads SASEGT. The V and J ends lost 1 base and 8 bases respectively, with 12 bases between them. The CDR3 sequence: CASSEVGAREPQHF. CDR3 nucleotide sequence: TGTGCCAGCAGTGAAGTGGGGGCGCGTGAGCCCCAGCATTTT.

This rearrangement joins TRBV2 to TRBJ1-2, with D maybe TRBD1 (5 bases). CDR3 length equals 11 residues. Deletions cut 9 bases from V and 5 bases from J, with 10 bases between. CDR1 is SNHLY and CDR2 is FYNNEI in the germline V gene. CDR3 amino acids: CARVGGYGYTF. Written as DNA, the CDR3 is TGTGCCAGGGTGGGGGGGTATGGCTACACCTTC.

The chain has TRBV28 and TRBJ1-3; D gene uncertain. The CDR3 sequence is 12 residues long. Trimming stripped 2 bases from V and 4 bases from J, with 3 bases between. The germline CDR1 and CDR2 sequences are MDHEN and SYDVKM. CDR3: CASSLEGNTIYF. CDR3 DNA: TGTGCCAGCAGTTTAGAGGGAAACACCATATATTTT. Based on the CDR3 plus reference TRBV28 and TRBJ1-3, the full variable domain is DVKVTQSSRYLVKRTGEKVFLECVQDMDHENMFWYRQDPGLGLRLIYFSYDVKMKEKGDIPEGYSVSREKKERFSLILESASTNQTSMYLCASSLEGNTIYFGEGSWLTVV.

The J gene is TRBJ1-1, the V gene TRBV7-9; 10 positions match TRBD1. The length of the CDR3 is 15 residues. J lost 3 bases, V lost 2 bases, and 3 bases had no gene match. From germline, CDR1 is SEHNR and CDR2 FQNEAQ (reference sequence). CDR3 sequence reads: CASSLWDRGDTEAFF. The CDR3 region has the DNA TGTGCCAGCAGCTTATGGGACAGGGGAGACACTGAAGCTTTCTTT.

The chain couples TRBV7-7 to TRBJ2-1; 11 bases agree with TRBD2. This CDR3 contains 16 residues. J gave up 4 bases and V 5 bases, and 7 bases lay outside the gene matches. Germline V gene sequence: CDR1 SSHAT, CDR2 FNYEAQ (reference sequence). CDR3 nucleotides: TGTGCCAGCAGCCGAGCCGGGACTAGCGGTTACAATGAGCAGTTCTTC. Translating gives CASSRAGTSGYNEQFF.

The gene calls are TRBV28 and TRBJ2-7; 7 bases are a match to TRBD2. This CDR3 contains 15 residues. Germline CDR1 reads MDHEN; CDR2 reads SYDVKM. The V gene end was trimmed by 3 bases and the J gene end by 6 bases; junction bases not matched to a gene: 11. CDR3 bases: TGTGCCAGCAGTTTCGAGACTAGCAGAACCCCCGAGCAGTACTTC. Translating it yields CASSFETSRTPEQYF. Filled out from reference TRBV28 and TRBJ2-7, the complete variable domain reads DVKVTQSSRYLVKRTGEKVFLECVQDMDHENMFWYRQDPGLGLRLIYFSYDVKMKEKGDIPEGYSVSREKKERFSLILESASTNQTSMYLCASSFETSRTPEQYFGPGTRLTVT.

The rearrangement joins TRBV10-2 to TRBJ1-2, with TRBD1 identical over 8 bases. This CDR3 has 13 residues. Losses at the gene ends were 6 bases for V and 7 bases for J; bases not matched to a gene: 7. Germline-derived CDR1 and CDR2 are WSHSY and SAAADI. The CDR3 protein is CASRVDRGGGYTF. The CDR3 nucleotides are TGCGCCAGCAGAGTAGACAGGGGTGGTGGCTACACCTTC.

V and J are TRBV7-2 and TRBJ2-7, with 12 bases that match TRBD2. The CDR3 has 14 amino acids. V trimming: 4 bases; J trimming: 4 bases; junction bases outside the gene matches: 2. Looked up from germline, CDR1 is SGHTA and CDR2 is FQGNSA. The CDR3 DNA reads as TGTGCCAGCAGCTCCCTAGCGGGAGGGTACGAGCAGTACTTC. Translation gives CASSSLAGGYEQYF.

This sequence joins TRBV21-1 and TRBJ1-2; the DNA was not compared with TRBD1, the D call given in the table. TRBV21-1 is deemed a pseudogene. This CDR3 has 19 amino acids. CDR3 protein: CASSLGTGPGLANYYGYTF. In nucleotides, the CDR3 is TGTGCCAGCTCCCTTGGGACAGGGCCGGGTTTAGCTAACTACTATGGCTACACCTTC.

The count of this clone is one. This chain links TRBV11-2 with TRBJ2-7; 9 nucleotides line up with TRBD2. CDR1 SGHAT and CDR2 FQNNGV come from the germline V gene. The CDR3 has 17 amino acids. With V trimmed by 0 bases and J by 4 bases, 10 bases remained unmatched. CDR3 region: CASSLDGSGSLTYEQYF. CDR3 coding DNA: TGTGCCAGCAGCTTAGATGGTAGCGGGAGTCTTACGTACGAGCAGTACTTC.